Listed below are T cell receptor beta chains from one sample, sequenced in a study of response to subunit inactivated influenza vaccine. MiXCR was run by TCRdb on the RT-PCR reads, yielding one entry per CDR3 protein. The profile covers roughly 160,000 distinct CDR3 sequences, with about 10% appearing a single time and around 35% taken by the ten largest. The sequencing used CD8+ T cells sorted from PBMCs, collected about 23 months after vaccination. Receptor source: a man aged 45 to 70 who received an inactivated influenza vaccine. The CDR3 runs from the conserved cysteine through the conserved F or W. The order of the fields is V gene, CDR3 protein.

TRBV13	CASSRTPGQGRYEQYF
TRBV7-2	CASSSWGQSTDTQYF
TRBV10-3	CAISRDSSYEQYF
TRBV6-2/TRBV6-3	CASSLGPVETQYF
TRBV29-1	CSTEGAGFFGGYTF
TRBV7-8	CASSLVRELNTEAFF
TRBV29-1	CSVGGTIRTQYF
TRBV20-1	CSAWERTASYEQYF
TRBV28	CASNPFLVSEQYF
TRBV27	CASSSTPSLSYEQYF
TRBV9	CASSAGRGNTIYF
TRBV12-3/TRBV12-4	CASRQTLAIDQETQYF
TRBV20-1	CSARDRGYLNTIYF
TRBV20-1	CSARPLILPNTEAFF
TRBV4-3	CASSQASRSGEKLFF